These T cell receptor beta chains were read from a single sample in a study of CD8+CD57+ T cells in acquired aplastic anemia. TCRdb re-analysed the reads in MiXCR, keeping a single row per CDR3 protein. Among approximately 250,000 distinct CDR3 sequences listed, 82% were seen once. The sequencing sample was made of sorted CD4+, CD8+, or CD8+CD57+ T cells (not recorded which) from PBMCs. These receptors all come from a human donor with aplastic anemia. Each CDR3 is given without its conserved first and last residue. The order of the fields is V gene, CDR3 protein.

>TRBV7-9
ASSLDLNGNAEAF
>TRBV7-9
ASSFQRSGGGDDQY
>TRBV9
ASSVGVSRKQL
>TRBV9
ASSGEGHFAETQAF
>TRBV2
ASSYLGTASYYEQY
>TRBV7-9
ASSSADRPDIRH
>TRBV7-2
ASSPSGGPYEQY
>TRBV20-1
SATGTGGNQPQH
>TRBV10-3
AISESGLYEQY
>TRBV7-9
ASSLPPGQRHEHQY
>TRBV7-9
ASSLAAGPDTQD
>TRBV5-6
ASSLERVTSGELF
>TRBV2
ASSLDLRGNPEAF
>TRBV9
ASSVAVDFSYEH
>TRBV7-9
ASSLGQGVLF
>TRBV7-6
ASTLGGGPDTAN
>TRBV15
ATSDKETQY
>TRBV7-9
ASSLVGSYGAYGLT
>TRBV10-3
AISEAPEVNNEAF
>TRBV24-1
ATGSSGSMHEQF
>TRBV9
ASSEGGFTGEHEQF
>TRBV24-1
ATSYKKTNYEQY
>TRBV7-3
ASSRAPTAVEH
>TRBV7-9
ASSRGLADTDTQY
>TRBV20-1
SAYGWDRGQTQY
>TRBV9
ASSLSLEAGETEY
>TRBV7-9
ASSYGGGTAGPLH
>TRBV15
ATQGASGANVLT
>TRBV7-3
ASSLTGEHESQY
>TRBV5-1
ASSLAQGQGF
>TRBV10-3
AISGGDPPTRNTKQF
>TRBV9
ASSTRDMGTDYCYT
>TRBV7-8
ASSAAGSSDYEQF
>TRBV2
ASSDGGLDYGYT
>TRBV4-1
ASSLRTGTTYEQY
>TRBV11-1
ASTTGYAYNEQF
>TRBV2
ASGEGPGGQETLY
>TRBV29-1
STSPGGGIYYGYT
>TRBV7-2
ASSLASGADNDQF
>TRBV7-9
ASSVASAMSSPSH
>TRBV20-1
SASPGPAG
>TRBV19
ASSIDGNTEAF